The 22 T cell receptor beta chains reported below all come from one sample, sequenced in a study of neurological immune-mediated disorders. TCRdb re-derived calls from the 5' RACE reads in MiXCR, one entry per CDR3 protein. The sample includes some 15,000 distinct CDR3 sequences, 3.5% seen only once; the top ten take just over 20%. Sequences were obtained from CD8+ T cells from blood. The source is a woman between 40 and 55 years old in good health.

This clonotype occurred many times. The V call is TRBV10-3, the J call TRBJ2-7; 7 bases match TRBD1. The CDR3 is 15 amino acids. Germline CDR1 reads ENHRY; CDR2 reads SYGVKD. The V segment lost 2 bases and the J segment 3 bases; nucleotides outside the gene matches: 7. The DNA of the CDR3 is TGTGCCATCAGTGAGATGAGACAGGGTCTCTACGAGCAGTACTTC. This codes for CAISEMRQGLYEQYF.

This clonotype was seen repeatedly, ten times or more. The J gene is TRBJ1-2, the V gene TRBV20-1, with D unresolved. This CDR3 is 13 amino acids long. Germline V lookup: CDR1 DFQATT, CDR2 SNEGSKA (reference sequence). V lost 0 bases, J lost 4 bases, and 9 bases lay in between. CDR3 residues: CSARDLAGYGYTF. In DNA, the CDR3 is TGCAGTGCTAGAGATCTCGCAGGCTATGGCTACACCTTC.

This clonotype occurred many times. The chain has TRBV5-1 and TRBJ2-7, with 14 nucleotides matching TRBD2. CDR1 is SGHRS and CDR2 is YFSETQ in the germline V gene. This CDR3 contains 18 residues. The trim removed 4 bases at V and 2 bases at J, leaving 11 bases unmatched. This CDR3 reads CASSLGTSGRAIPYEQYF. CDR3 nucleotide sequence: TGCGCCAGCAGCCTCGGGACTAGCGGGAGAGCCATCCCCTACGAGCAGTACTTC.

V and J are TRBV2 and TRBJ2-3; a possible D gene is TRBD2 (5 bases). CDR3 length: 12 residues. The germline V and J ends were trimmed by 5 bases and 3 bases, with 6 bases remaining between them. The germline V gene encodes CDR1 SNHLY and CDR2 FYNNEI. Here the CDR3 DNA reads TGTGCCAGCAGTAGGACTACAGATACGCAGTATTTT. This encodes CASSRTTDTQYF.

This clonotype was counted at least ten times. V usage is TRBV11-2 and J usage is TRBJ2-2; D gene ambiguous. Between the trimmed V and J ends, which lost 4 bases and 4 bases, there was a span of 13 bases. The CDR3 contains 15 residues. Germline V lookup: CDR1 SGHAT, CDR2 FQNNGV. CDR3 nucleotides: TGTGCCAGCAGCTCACACCTTCGAGGCACCGGGGAGCTGTTTTTT. This encodes CASSSHLRGTGELFF.

The sample holds many counts of this clonotype. V usage is TRBV20-1 and J usage is TRBJ1-2; TRBD1 might be the D (6 bases). Germline CDR1 reads DFQATT; CDR2 reads SNEGSKA (reference sequence). Trimming left V 5 bases short and J 4 bases short, with 20 bases between. The CDR3 is 15 residues long. The CDR3 DNA reads TGCAGTGCTCCCGGACCGGGGGCGTCTTTCTATGGCTACACCTTC. Translating it yields CSAPGPGASFYGYTF.

This clonotype was seen repeatedly, ten times or more. This sequence joins TRBV12-3 or TRBV12-4 and TRBJ2-7, with a tentative D call TRBD1 (5 bases). Trimming stripped 4 bases from V and 6 bases from J, with 13 bases between. This CDR3 has 13 amino acids. CDR3 bases: TGTGCCAGCAGTTACTCATGGGGCGGCGAGCAGTACTTC. Its protein product is CASSYSWGGEQYF.

This clonotype was counted many times. The chain joins TRBV10-3 to TRBJ2-7; D gene uncertain. Trimming removed 2 bases at V and 5 bases at J, with 7 bases between. The length of the CDR3 is 12 residues. Germline CDR1 and CDR2: ENHRY and SYGVKD. The DNA of the CDR3 is TGTGCCATCAGTGAGATGGCAAACGAGCAGTACTTC. Translation gives CAISEMANEQYF.

This clonotype occurred many times. The rearrangement uses TRBV7-9 and TRBJ2-1, with D possibly matching TRBD2 (5 bases). This CDR3 has 12 amino acids. V lost 8 bases and J lost 7, with 12 bases in between. The germline V gene has CDR1 SEHNR and CDR2 FQNEAQ (reference sequence). The CDR3 reads CASLIPGNEQFF. In DNA form, the CDR3 reads TGTGCCAGCCTCATACCGGGAAATGAGCAGTTCTTC.

This clonotype was seen ten or more times. The chain joins TRBV5-1 to TRBJ2-7; TRBD2 is a possible D gene (6 bases). Germline CDR1 and CDR2: SGHRS and YFSETQ. This CDR3 contains 16 residues. With 2 bases removed from V and 0 bases from J, the gap between germline ends came to 15 bases. As DNA, the CDR3 is TGCGCCAGCAGCTTCGTTAGCGGAAACCCCTCCTACGAGCAGTACTTC. As protein: CASSFVSGNPSYEQYF.

This clonotype was detected ten times or more. The chain combines TRBV2 with TRBJ2-7; tentatively, D is TRBD1 or TRBD2 (5 bases each). Per germline, CDR1 SNHLY and CDR2 FYNNEI. CDR3 length equals 12 residues. The ends were cut back, 6 bases at V and 3 bases at J, with 9 bases in the middle. The CDR3 reads CASSAGSYEQYF. CDR3 in DNA: TGTGCCAGCAGCGCAGGGAGCTACGAGCAGTACTTC.

This clonotype was seen repeatedly, ten times or more. J is TRBJ2-7 and V is TRBV7-2, with D perhaps TRBD2 (6 bases). The CDR3 totals 17 residues. Germline values: CDR1 SGHTA, CDR2 FQGNSA. V was trimmed by 8 bases and J by 4 bases, leaving 27 bases between them. The CDR3 DNA sequence: TGTGCCAGCGGGCCGGCGGCGGGAACCCTCGTACGGTACGAGCAGTACTTC. Translating gives CASGPAAGTLVRYEQYF. Combining the CDR3 with reference TRBV7-2 and TRBJ2-7 gives the whole variable domain GAGVSQSPSNKVTEKGKDVELRCDPISGHTALYWYRQSLGQGLEFLIYFQGNSAPDKSGLPSDRFSAERTGGSVSTLTIQRTQQEDSAVYLCASGPAAGTLVRYEQYFGPGTRLTVT.

This clonotype was counted many times. The V gene is TRBV5-1, the J gene TRBJ2-1; no reliable D call. Trimming cost V 2 bases and J 0 bases, with 18 bases left between them. CDR1 is SGHRS and CDR2 is YFSETQ in the germline V gene. The CDR3 is made up of 18 amino acids. Here the CDR3 DNA reads TGCGCCAGCAGCTTATTCGGCCCCGTGGTCAGCTCCTACAATGAGCAGTTCTTC. This gives the protein CASSLFGPVVSSYNEQFF. The variable domain in full, completed from reference TRBV5-1 and TRBJ2-1, reads KAGVTQTPRYLIKTRGQQVTLSCSPISGHRSVSWYQQTPGQGLQFLFEYFSETQRNKGNFPGRFSGRQFSNSRSEMNVSTLELGDSALYLCASSLFGPVVSSYNEQFFGPGTRLTVL.

This clonotype was counted ten times or more. The V and J genes are TRBV27 and TRBJ2-1; D could derive from TRBD1 or TRBD2 (6 bases each). V lost 5 bases and J 7 bases, leaving 12 bases between the germline ends. This CDR3 contains 13 residues. Germline CDR1 MNHEY, CDR2 SMNVEV (reference sequence). Written as DNA, the CDR3 is TGTGCCAGCAGTCTGGGGGGCCTGAATGAGCAGTTCTTC. The encoded protein is CASSLGGLNEQFF.

This clonotype has ten or more counts. The chain recombines TRBV12-3 or TRBV12-4 with TRBJ2-7; D is unresolved. V lost 4 bases, J lost 4 bases, and 14 bases lay in between. The CDR3 runs to 14 residues. The CDR3 nucleotides are TGTGCCAGCAGTTCAAAAGAGGCCCCTTACGAGCAGTACTTC. Residues: CASSSKEAPYEQYF.

This clonotype was counted many times. The rearrangement joins TRBV5-4 to TRBJ2-2; 8 positions agree with TRBD1. The length of the CDR3 is 16 residues. Looked up from germline, CDR1 is SGHNT and CDR2 is YYREEE (reference sequence). The V gene end was trimmed by 5 bases and the J gene end by 6 bases; junction bases not matched to a gene: 12. CDR3 region: CASSSPDRGDAGELFF. In nucleotides, the CDR3 is TGTGCCAGCAGTTCACCCGACAGGGGCGACGCCGGGGAGCTGTTTTTT. Full variable domain (outside the CDR3, taken from reference TRBV5-4 and TRBJ2-2): ETGVTQSPTHLIKTRGQQVTLRCSSQSGHNTVSWYQQALGQGPQFIFQYYREEENGRGNFPPRFSGLQFPNYSSELNVNALELDDSALYLCASSSPDRGDAGELFFGEGSRLTVL.

The gene calls are TRBV19 and TRBJ1-2; 7 positions match TRBD1. Germline assignment: CDR1 LNHDA and CDR2 SQIVND (reference sequence). The CDR3 spans 16 residues. Unmatched junction bases numbered 12, after V lost 4 bases and J lost 4 bases. CDR3 nucleotide sequence: TGTGCCAGTAGTACTCCCGGGGGACAGAGATCCTATGGCTACACCTTC. Its protein product is CASSTPGGQRSYGYTF.

Ten or more counts support this clonotype. The rearrangement uses TRBV6-1 and TRBJ2-5; D is possibly TRBD2 (6 bases). Trimming took off 2 bases at V and 4 bases at J, with 17 bases between the two ends. This CDR3 comprises 16 residues. Germline V lookup: CDR1 MNHNS, CDR2 SASEGT. This chain's CDR3 is CASSELGRTRGETQYF. The CDR3 nucleotides read TGTGCCAGCAGTGAACTTGGGAGGACGAGGGGAGAGACCCAGTACTTC.

This clonotype was seen ten or more times. This rearrangement joins TRBV28 to TRBJ1-1; tentatively, D is TRBD1 (5 bases). The germline V gene encodes CDR1 MDHEN and CDR2 SYDVKM. V dropped 10 bases and J dropped 7 bases, with 13 bases sitting between them. The CDR3 runs to 11 residues. CDR3 protein: CATGEGVEAFF. In DNA form, the CDR3 reads TGTGCCACGGGGGAGGGCGTTGAAGCTTTCTTT.

This clonotype appeared many times. The V call is TRBV20-1, the J call TRBJ2-3; D remains unclear. Germline V gives CDR1 DFQATT, CDR2 SNEGSKA (reference sequence). V lost 0 bases and J lost 4, with 17 bases in between. This CDR3 comprises 16 residues. CDR3 sequence (DNA): TGCAGTGCTAGAGATCAATCGGGTCCCAGGCCAGATACGCAGTATTTT. Translating it yields CSARDQSGPRPDTQYF.

The table lists this clonotype with many counts. This chain connects TRBV6-5 to TRBJ2-7, with D perhaps assigned TRBD1 or TRBD2 (5 bases each). Germline V gene data show CDR1 as MNHEY and CDR2 as SVGAGI. Trimming pared 6 bases from V and 0 bases from J, leaving 9 bases between. This CDR3 is built from 13 residues. The CDR3 spells CASRPGPSYEQYF. CDR3 nucleotides: TGTGCCAGCAGACCGGGGCCCTCCTACGAGCAGTACTTC.

This clonotype was observed many times. The chain links TRBV11-2 to TRBJ2-1; the D is unclear. The ends were cut back, 0 bases at V and 7 bases at J, with 7 bases in the middle. The CDR3 totals 13 residues. Germline CDR1 and CDR2: SGHAT and FQNNGV. The CDR3 DNA is TGTGCCAGCAGCTTAGATCCTTTGAATGAGCAGTTCTTC. Its translation is CASSLDPLNEQFF.